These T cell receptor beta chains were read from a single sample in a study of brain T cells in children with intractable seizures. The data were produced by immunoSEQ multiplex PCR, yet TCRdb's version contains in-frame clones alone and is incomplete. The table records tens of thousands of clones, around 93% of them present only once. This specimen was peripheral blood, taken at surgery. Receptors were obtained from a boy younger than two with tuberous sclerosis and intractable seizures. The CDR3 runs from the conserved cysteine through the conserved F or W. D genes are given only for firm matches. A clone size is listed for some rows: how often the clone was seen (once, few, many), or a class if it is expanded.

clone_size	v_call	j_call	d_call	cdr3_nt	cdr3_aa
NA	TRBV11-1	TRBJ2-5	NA	TGTGCCAGCAGCCCTAATTACAGGGAGACCCAGTACTTC	CASSPNYRETQYF
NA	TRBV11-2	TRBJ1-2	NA	TGTGCCAGCAGCTTCGCTCCCGGAGCGGCCAAACCCGGCTATGGCTACACCTTC	CASSFAPGAAKPGYGYTF
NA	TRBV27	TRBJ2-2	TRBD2	TGTGCCAGCAGTAGGACTAGCGGGGGGAACACCGGGGAGCTGTTTTTT	CASSRTSGGNTGELFF
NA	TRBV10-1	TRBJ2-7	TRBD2	TGCGCCAGTGAGCGGGGGGAGAGCTCCTACGAGCAGTACTTC	CASERGESSYEQYF
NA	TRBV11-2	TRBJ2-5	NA	TGTGCCAGCAGCTTTAATCCAGGGGTCCAAGAGACCCAGTACTTC	CASSFNPGVQETQYF
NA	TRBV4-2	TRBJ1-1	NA	TGTGCCAGCAGCCAAGTAAGGGGAGAGAGCACTGAAGCTTTCTTT	CASSQVRGESTEAFF
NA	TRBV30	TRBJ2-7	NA	TGTGCCTGGAGTGTACTCGGGGGGCCCTACGAGCAGTACTTC	CAWSVLGGPYEQYF
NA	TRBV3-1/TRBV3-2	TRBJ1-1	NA	TGTGCCAGCAGCCTCCTTCGGGCGAACACTGAAGCTTTCTTT	CASSLLRANTEAFF
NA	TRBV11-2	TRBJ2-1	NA	TGTGCCAGCAGCTTAGTGACGAGAAATGAGCAGTTCTTC	CASSLVTRNEQFF
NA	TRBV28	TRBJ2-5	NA	TGTGCCAGCAGTTTATCTGCGTGGCTAGGAAAAGAGACCCAGTACTTC	CASSLSAWLGKETQYF
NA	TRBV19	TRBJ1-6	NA	TGTGCCAGTAGTAGTACCTTCTTTAATTCACCCCTCCACTTT	CASSSTFFNSPLHF
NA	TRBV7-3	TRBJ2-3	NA	TGTGCCAGCAGCTTCAGTAACAGCCGCACAGATACGCAGTATTTT	CASSFSNSRTDTQYF
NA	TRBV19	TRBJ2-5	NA	TGTGCCAGTAGTATGGGCCTAGCCCGTAATGGGGAGACCCAGTACTTC	CASSMGLARNGETQYF
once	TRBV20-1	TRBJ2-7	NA	TGCAGTGCTAGTGAGGGTCCCTCTTACTACGAGCAGTACTTC	CSASEGPSYYEQYF
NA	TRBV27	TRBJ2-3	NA	TGTGCCAGCAGTCCCCGGGGCACAGATACGCAGTATTTT	CASSPRGTDTQYF
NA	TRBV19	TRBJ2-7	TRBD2	TGTGCCAGTAGTATGTCGGCGGGGGGGTTATACGAGCAGTACTTC	CASSMSAGGLYEQYF
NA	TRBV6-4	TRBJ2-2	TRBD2	TGTGCCAGCAGTGACTCAGCGGGGGACACCGGGGAGCTGTTTTTT	CASSDSAGDTGELFF
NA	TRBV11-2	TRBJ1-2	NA	TGTGCCAGCAGCTTAAACGGGGGCTATGGCTACACCTTC	CASSLNGGYGYTF
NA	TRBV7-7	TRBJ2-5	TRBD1	TGTGCTAGCAGCTTACGATTAGACAGGGCGGAGACCCAGTACTTC	CASSLRLDRAETQYF
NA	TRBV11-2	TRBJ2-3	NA	TGTGCCAGCAGCTTAGGCGTTAAAGATACGCAGTATTTT	CASSLGVKDTQYF
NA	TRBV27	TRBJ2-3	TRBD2	TGTGCCAGCAGTTTAGGGCTAGCGGGATCTGGCGATACGCAGTATTTT	CASSLGLAGSGDTQYF
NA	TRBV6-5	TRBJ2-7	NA	TGTGCCAGCAGTACAGGGTCCGAGCAGTACTTC	CASSTGSEQYF
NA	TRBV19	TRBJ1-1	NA	TGTGCCAGTAGTATTCGGGGGTTTGGCACTGAAGCTTTCTTT	CASSIRGFGTEAFF
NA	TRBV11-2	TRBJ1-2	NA	TGTGCCAGCAGCTTAATGGCGGGGGGCTACACCTTC	CASSLMAGGYTF
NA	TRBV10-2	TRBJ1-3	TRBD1	TGCGCCAGCAGTGAGGATAGGGGGACAGGGTATTTT	CASSEDRGTGYF
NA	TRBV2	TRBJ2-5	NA	TGTGCCAGCAGTGAGGACGGCCAAGAGACCCAGTACTTC	CASSEDGQETQYF
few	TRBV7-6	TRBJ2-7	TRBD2	TGTGCCAGCAGCTCTCCGGGGGGAGAGCAGTACTTC	CASSSPGGEQYF
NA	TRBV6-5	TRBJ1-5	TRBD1	TGTGCCAGCAGCCTTGGGACAGCCGAAAATCAGCCCCAGCATTTT	CASSLGTAENQPQHF
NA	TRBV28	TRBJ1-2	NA	TGTGCCAGCAGCAGGGGCATCATCGATGGCTACACCTTC	CASSRGIIDGYTF
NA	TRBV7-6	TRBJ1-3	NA	TGTGCCAGCATTGGTCCTAACACCATATATTTT	CASIGPNTIYF
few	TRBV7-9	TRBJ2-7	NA	TGTGCCAGCAGCTTAGGGGTTGGGGAGCAGTACTTC	CASSLGVGEQYF